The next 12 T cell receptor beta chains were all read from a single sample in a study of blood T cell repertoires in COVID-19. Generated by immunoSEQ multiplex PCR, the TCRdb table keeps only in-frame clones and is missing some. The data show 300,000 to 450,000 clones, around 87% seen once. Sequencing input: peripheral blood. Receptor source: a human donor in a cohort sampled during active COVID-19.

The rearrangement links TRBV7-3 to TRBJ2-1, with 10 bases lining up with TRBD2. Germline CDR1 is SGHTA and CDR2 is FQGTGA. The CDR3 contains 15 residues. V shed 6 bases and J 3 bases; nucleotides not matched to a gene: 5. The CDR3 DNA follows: TGTGCCAGCAGTTATCTAGCGGGGGTCTACAATGAGCAGTTCTTC. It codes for CASSYLAGVYNEQFF.

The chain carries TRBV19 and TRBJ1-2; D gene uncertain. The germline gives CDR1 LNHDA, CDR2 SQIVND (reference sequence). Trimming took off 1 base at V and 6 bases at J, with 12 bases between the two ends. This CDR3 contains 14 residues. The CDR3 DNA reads TGTGCCAGTAGTATAGGCCAGGCGGGCGATGGCTACACCTTC. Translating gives CASSIGQAGDGYTF.

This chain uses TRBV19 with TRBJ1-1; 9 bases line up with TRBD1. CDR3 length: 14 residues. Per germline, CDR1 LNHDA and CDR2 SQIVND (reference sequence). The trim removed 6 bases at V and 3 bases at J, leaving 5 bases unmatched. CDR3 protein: CASSPRDRDTEAFF. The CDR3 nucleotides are TGTGCCAGTAGCCCCCGGGACAGGGACACTGAAGCTTTCTTT.

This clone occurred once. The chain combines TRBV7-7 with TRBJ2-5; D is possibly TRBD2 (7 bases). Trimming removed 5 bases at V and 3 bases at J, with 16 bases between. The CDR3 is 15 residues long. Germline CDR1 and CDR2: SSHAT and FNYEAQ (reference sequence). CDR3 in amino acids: CASSPRGGAKETQYF. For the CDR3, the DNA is TGTGCCAGCAGCCCTCGAGGGGGGGCGAAAGAGACCCAGTACTTC.

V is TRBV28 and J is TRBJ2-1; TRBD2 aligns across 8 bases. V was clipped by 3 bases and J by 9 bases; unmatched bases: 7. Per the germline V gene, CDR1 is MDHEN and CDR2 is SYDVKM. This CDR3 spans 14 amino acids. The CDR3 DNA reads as TGTGCCAGCAGTTTGGAGCGGGAGCTTGGTGAGCAGTTCTTC. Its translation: CASSLERELGEQFF.

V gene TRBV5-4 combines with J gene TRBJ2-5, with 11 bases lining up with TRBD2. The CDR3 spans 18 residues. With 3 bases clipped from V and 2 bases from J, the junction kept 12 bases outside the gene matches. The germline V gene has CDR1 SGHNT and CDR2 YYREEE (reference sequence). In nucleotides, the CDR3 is TGTGCCAGCAGCTCGGGGGGAAGACTAGCGGGACCGCAAGAGACCCAGTACTTC. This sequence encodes CASSSGGRLAGPQETQYF.

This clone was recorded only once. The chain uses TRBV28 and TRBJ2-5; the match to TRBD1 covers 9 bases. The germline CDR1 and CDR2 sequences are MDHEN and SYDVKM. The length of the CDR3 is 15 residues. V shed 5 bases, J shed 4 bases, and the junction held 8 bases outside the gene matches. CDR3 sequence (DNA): TGTGCCAGCAGTAAACCGGGACAGGGAGTAGAGACCCAGTACTTC. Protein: CASSKPGQGVETQYF.

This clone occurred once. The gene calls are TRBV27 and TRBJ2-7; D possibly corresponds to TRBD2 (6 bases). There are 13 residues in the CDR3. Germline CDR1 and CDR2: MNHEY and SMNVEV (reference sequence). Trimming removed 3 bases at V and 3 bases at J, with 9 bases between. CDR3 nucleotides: TGTGCCAGCAGTTTGAGGGGAGGCTACGAGCAGTACTTC. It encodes CASSLRGGYEQYF.

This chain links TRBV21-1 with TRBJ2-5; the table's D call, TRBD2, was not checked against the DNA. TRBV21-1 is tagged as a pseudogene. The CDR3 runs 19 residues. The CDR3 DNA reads TGTGCCGCCGGATGGGCGGGAAATTCTCCCGCCCTAAATCAAGAGACCCAGTACTTC. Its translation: CAAGWAGNSPALNQETQYF.

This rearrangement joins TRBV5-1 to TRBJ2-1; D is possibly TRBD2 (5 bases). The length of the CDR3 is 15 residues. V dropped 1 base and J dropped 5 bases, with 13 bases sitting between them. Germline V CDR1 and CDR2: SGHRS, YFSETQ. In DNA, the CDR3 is TGCGCCAGCAGCTTGTCTGTTGGAGGCAACAATGAGCAGTTCTTC. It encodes CASSLSVGGNNEQFF. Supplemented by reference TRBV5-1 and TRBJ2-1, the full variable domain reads KAGVTQTPRYLIKTRGQQVTLSCSPISGHRSVSWYQQTPGQGLQFLFEYFSETQRNKGNFPGRFSGRQFSNSRSEMNVSTLELGDSALYLCASSLSVGGNNEQFFGPGTRLTVL.

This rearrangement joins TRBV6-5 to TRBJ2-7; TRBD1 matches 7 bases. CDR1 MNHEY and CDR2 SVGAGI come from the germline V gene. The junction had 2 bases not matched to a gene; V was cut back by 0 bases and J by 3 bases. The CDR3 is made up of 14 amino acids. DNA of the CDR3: TGTGCCAGCAGTTACTCGGGGACAGACTACGAGCAGTACTTC. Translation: CASSYSGTDYEQYF.

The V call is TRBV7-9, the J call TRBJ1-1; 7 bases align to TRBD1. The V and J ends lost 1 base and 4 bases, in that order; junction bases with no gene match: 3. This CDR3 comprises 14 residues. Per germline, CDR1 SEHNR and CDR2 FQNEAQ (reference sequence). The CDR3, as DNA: TGTGCCAGCAGCTTAGAGGGGGCAGTCACTGAAGCTTTCTTT. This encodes CASSLEGAVTEAFF.